This entry features one T cell receptor beta chain sequence. Its cognate antigen is unknown. By 5'RACE template switching, TCR cDNA was produced, with a universal primer site and UMIs added in the process. TCRdb passed the 5' RACE reads through MiXCR, listing each CDR3 protein once. The profile shows approximately 350,000 distinct CDR3 sequences, around a tenth of them singletons. Germline values: CDR1 MDHEN, CDR2 SYDVKM. The V end was cut by 4 bases, the J end by 1 base, with 16 bases between. This CDR3 comprises 16 residues. This sample was taken from a study of T cells after yellow fever vaccination. Turning to the study itself: Fractions low in cell number were prepared with SMART-Seq v4 Ultra Low Input. Notes on the study in general: Although the secondary response was weaker, it peaked faster, at day 5 versus 15.

This sample comprised PBMCs, obtained on the day of the first yellow fever vaccination. The clonotype was recovered from a man younger than 30 who received the YFV17D yellow fever vaccine. The rearrangement joins TRBV28 to TRBJ1-2; a weak D match, TRBD1 (6 bases). This CDR3 reads CASSSARGAGNYGYTF. CDR3 nucleotide sequence: TGTGCCAGCAGTTCCGCCCGGGGGGCTGGTAACTATGGCTACACCTTC.